This T cell receptor (beta chain) was retrieved from a study of T cell responses to AZD1222 COVID-19 vaccine. This CDR3 is built from 12 residues. Per germline, CDR1 SGHRS and CDR2 YFSETQ. Trimming took 3 bases from V and 5 from J, leaving 8 bases between them. Sequencing was performed with immunoSEQ multiplex PCR; in TCRdb, only in-frame clones are kept and a portion is missing. The table lists over 85,000 clones, 87% of them singletons, with around 3% in the top ten. This TCR derives from an adult in good health. The rearrangement links TRBV5-1 to TRBJ1-2, with D possibly matching TRBD1 (5 bases). Sequenced material: peripheral blood, taken on day 0 of AZD1222 vaccination. The CDR3 protein is CASSWDGYGYTF. DNA of the CDR3: TGCGCCAGCAGCTGGGACGGTTATGGCTACACCTTC.